These T cell receptor beta chains were read from a single sample in a study of regulatory T cells in long-lasting Graves disease. Via MiXCR, TCRdb re-called the multiplex PCR reads, giving one row per CDR3 protein. The data show 350,000 to 450,000 distinct CDR3 sequences, less than 25% seen once. The sample here was peripheral blood mononuclear cells (PBMCs), taken when the disease was refractory, from a patient treated with antithyroid drugs. Receptors were obtained from a female donor with Graves disease. Both conserved end residues are part of each CDR3.

V gene: TRBV27
CDR3 protein: CASSLSTGMSEQFF

V gene: TRBV11-2
CDR3 protein: CASSLVAGGSETQYF

V gene: TRBV12-3/TRBV12-4
CDR3 protein: CASSLAPGAGSPLHF

V gene: TRBV11-2
CDR3 protein: CASSIQQSSYNEQFF

V gene: TRBV27
CDR3 protein: CASSLMSSGANVLTF

V gene: TRBV6-1
CDR3 protein: CASSAQGGYQPQHF

V gene: TRBV6-2/TRBV6-3
CDR3 protein: CASSPLGEPIDQPQHF

V gene: TRBV28
CDR3 protein: CASSGTGRDTEAFF

V gene: TRBV19
CDR3 protein: CASEGWGHSNQPQHF

V gene: TRBV27
CDR3 protein: CASSLSWGTDQPQHF

V gene: TRBV5-1
CDR3 protein: CASSLISRQGGSNTEAFF

V gene: TRBV28
CDR3 protein: CASRSSTISRTDTQYF

V gene: TRBV6-2/TRBV6-3
CDR3 protein: CASRGTGREKLFF

V gene: TRBV7-2
CDR3 protein: CASSLPPSPETQYF

V gene: TRBV10-2
CDR3 protein: CASSGLAGGNTGELFF

V gene: TRBV30
CDR3 protein: CAWTAGQSVSPLHF

V gene: TRBV27
CDR3 protein: CASRPSQGNQPQHF

V gene: TRBV29-1
CDR3 protein: CSVAVLGQYEQYF

V gene: TRBV7-2
CDR3 protein: CASSQLSGPQEQYF

V gene: TRBV20-1
CDR3 protein: CSALRREVVEDTQYF

V gene: TRBV20-1
CDR3 protein: CSARDLGNNSPLHF

V gene: TRBV30
CDR3 protein: CAWSWGDRSNSPLHF

V gene: TRBV30
CDR3 protein: CAWDRDYGYTF

V gene: TRBV19
CDR3 protein: CASIWPFLETQYF

V gene: TRBV3-1
CDR3 protein: CASGEWGTGDHSEAFF

V gene: TRBV6-1
CDR3 protein: CASSRTPAGGRYEQYF

V gene: TRBV28
CDR3 protein: CASSFGTVFEEQFF

V gene: TRBV5-1
CDR3 protein: CASSLDGRAEKLFF

V gene: TRBV6-1
CDR3 protein: CASSLLPGGSTEAFF

V gene: TRBV4-2
CDR3 protein: CASSQASVSPLHF

V gene: TRBV9
CDR3 protein: CASSDTFNSPLHF

V gene: TRBV20-1
CDR3 protein: CSARDGFTGELFF

V gene: TRBV12-3/TRBV12-4
CDR3 protein: CASRADRADTQYF

V gene: TRBV13
CDR3 protein: CASSLGQGRPYEQYF

V gene: TRBV28
CDR3 protein: CASSLADRAESYEQYF

V gene: TRBV27
CDR3 protein: CASAPYGLGEPLHF

V gene: TRBV27
CDR3 protein: CASSLTWNTEAFF

V gene: TRBV7-9
CDR3 protein: CASSSTGDEAFF

V gene: TRBV28
CDR3 protein: CASSSSGTVNEQYF

V gene: TRBV4-3
CDR3 protein: CASSLAHTGNTEAFF